This T cell receptor beta chain was observed in a study of low-dose radiotherapy and immunotherapy resistance in tumors (dated 2022 in TCRdb). Regarding the research as a whole: In Cohort 1, 0.5 Gy per fraction was delivered every 2 weeks, and a total PTV dose of 6.5 Gy was prescribed. Eight patients were included in the translational analysis: three from the first dose cohort and the first five from the second dose cohort. Nivolumab and ipilimumab were both given intravenously, with nivolumab at a 240 mg flat dose every two weeks and ipilimumab at 1 mg/kg every six weeks. No randomization into treatment groups was done for the people taking part in the trial. For Cohort 2, the dose was 1 Gy per fraction given every two weeks, adding up to 13 Gy in total across 26 weeks. Intravenous cyclophosphamide at 200 mg/m2 was administered every two weeks, one day ahead of each radiation and immunotherapy administration. Starting on cycle 1 day 1, patients took 300 mg of aspirin by mouth once daily for four cycles.

The CDR3 covers 16 residues, taking in both the cysteine and the phenylalanine. Kept here is only the CDR3 DNA, which spans 48 bases and is read in frame from base 1. CDR1 is given as SGHAT and CDR2 as FQNNGV, both from the germline V gene. V ends up 5 bases short and J 4 bases short, with an unmatched junction base count of 13. This clonotype was detected many times. The clone's antigen remains unknown. No base-level quality is on record; no much larger clone is a single base apart. First-strand cDNA was synthesized using Superscript III and a set of TRAV- and TRBV-specific primers, so that both TCRalpha and TCRbeta chains were covered. TCRs were amplified with Phusion for around 20 PCR cycles using a constant-region primer together with the adapter attached to the V primers. The isolated mRNA was amplified using the MessageAmp II aRNA Amplification Kit, with in vitro transcription performed for less than 20 hours at 37 degrees C. The Dynabeads mRNA DIRECT Purification Kit was used to isolate the mRNA for TCR sequencing. Indexed Illumina adapters were added in a second Phusion PCR of 25 cycles, after which AMPure XP beads were used to purify the products. TCRalpha and TCRbeta libraries were deep-sequenced on an Illumina MiniSeq instrument. In the source study's methods: Using custom Perl scripts, TCR sequences that encoded the same protein were pooled, out-of-frame sequences were dropped, and the abundance of each clonotype was calculated. The analysis excluded TCR sequences that were supported by just one read. Repertoire metrics included Shannon entropy, Gini index, clonality, richness, and frequency of TCRs shared between repertoires. Clones were called with MiXCR by TCRdb after fastp trimmed the public reads at Q25, and only in-frame beta chains were retained. For every CDR3 protein sequence, its rows merge into one entry that carries the most common genes and DNA. These V and J calls are TCRdb output, not the study's own analysis. This sample holds roughly 38,000 distinct CDR3 sequences; less than 25% were observed only once. The ten largest account for about 9.2% of the sample.

What this sample's time point label stands for: after trial treatment. Interpreted using the paper, the treatment or condition label stands for: LDRT plus nivolumab, ipilimumab, low-dose cyclophosphamide and aspirin (RACIN trial). The donors came from RACIN, which was a single-arm phase I dose-escalation trial that paired nivolumab and ipilimumab with aspirin, low-dose cyclophosphamide and low-dose radiotherapy. To be eligible, a patient needed to have an advanced solid tumor that was TIL-negative. The clonotype comes from a female donor with ovarian cancer. This specimen consisted of PBMCs, obtained after low-dose radiotherapy plus immunotherapy. The chain is encoded by TRBV11-2 joined to TRBJ1-2, with TRBD1 matching 7 junction bases. The CDR3 reads as follows: CASSAAGQALVYGYTF. The bases are TGTGCCAGCAGCGCAGCTGGACAGGCTCTCGTCTATGGCTACACCTTC.